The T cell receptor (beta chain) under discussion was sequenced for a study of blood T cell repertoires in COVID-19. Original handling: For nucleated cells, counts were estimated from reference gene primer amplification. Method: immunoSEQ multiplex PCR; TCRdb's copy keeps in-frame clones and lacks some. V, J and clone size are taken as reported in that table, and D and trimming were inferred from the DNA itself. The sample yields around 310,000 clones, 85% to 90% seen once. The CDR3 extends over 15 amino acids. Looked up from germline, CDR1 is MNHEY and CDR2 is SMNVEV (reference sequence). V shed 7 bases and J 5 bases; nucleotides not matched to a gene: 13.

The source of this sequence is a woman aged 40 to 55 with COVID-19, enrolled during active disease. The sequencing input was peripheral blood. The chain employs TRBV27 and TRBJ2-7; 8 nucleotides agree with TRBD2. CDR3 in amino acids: CASTLKAGAFHEQYF. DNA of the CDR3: TGTGCCAGCACCTTGAAAGCGGGAGCTTTCCACGAGCAGTACTTC.